Sequencing of this TCR beta chain was carried out in a study of blood T cell repertoires in COVID-19. The overall study: The samples span acute and convalescent COVID-19 from the United States, Italy and Spain. T cells, B-cell-depleted T cells, or PBMCs provided the cDNA or gDNA that served as material.

CDR3 length: 13 amino acids. Trimming removed 11 bases from V and 1 base from J; junction bases left unmatched: 4. CDR1 is ENHRY and CDR2 is SYGVKD in the germline V gene. The method was immunoSEQ multiplex PCR; TCRdb's version includes in-frame clones alone and lacks a portion of them. This sample has 150,000 to 200,000 clones; roughly 82% occur once, and the top ten carry 8.4%. The clonotype originates from a woman aged 70-85 years with acute or convalescent COVID-19. The sample consisted of peripheral blood. The chain recombines TRBV10-3 with TRBJ1-2; 10 nucleotides match TRBD1. Here the CDR3 DNA reads TGTGCCGCTGGGACAGGGGATAACTATGGCTACACCTTC. This codes for CAAGTGDNYGYTF.